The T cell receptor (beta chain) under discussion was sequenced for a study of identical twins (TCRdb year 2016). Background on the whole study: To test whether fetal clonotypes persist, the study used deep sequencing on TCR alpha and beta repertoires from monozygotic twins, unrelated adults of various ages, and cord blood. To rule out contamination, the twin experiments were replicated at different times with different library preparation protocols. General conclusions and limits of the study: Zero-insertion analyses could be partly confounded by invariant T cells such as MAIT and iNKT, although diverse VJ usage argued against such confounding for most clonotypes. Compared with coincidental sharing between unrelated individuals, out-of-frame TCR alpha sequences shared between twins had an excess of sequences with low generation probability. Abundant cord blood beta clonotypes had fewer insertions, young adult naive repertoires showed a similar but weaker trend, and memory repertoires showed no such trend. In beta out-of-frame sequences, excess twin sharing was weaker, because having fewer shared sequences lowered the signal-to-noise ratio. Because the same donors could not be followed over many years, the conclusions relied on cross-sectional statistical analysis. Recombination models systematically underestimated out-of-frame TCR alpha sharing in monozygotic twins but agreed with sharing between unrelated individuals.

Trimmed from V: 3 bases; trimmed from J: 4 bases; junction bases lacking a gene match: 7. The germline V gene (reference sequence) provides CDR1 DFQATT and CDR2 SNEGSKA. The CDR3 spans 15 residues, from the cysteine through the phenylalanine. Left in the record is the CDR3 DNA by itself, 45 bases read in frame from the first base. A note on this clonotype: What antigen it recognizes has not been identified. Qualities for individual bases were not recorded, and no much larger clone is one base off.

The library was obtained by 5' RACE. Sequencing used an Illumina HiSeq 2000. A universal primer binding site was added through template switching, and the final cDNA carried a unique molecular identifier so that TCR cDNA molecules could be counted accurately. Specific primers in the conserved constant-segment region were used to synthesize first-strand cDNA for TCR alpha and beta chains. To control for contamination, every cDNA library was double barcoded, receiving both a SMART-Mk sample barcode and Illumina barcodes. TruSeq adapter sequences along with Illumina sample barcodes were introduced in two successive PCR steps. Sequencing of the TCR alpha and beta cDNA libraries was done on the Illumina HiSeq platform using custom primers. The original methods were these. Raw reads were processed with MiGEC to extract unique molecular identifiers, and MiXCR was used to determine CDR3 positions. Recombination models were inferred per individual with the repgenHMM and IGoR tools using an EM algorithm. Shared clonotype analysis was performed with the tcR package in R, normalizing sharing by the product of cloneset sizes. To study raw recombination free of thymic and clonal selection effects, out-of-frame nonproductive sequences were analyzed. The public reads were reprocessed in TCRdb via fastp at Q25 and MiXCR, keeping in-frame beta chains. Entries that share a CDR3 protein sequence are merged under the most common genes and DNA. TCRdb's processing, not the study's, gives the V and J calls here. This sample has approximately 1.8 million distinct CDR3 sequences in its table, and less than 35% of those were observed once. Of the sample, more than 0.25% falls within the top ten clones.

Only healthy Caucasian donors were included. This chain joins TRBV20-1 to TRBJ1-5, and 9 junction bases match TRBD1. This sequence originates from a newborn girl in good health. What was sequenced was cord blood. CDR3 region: CSASGDRGDNQPQHF. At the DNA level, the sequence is TGCAGTGCTAGTGGAGACAGGGGGGATAATCAGCCCCAGCATTTT.